This TCR beta chain was captured by sequencing in a study of T cell repertoires in cytomegalovirus infection. Study results and limitations: Frequencies of public TCR beta families were cumulated, and this identified carriers of CMV plus the relevant HLA. In two of eight donors, the top clonotype was HLA-C-restricted CMV-specific.

TCRdb itself ran the reads through MiXCR, one entry per CDR3 protein. The data show 100,000 or so distinct CDR3 sequences, with over 25% seen just once and over 60% held by the top ten. The table lists this clonotype with many counts. Its specificity is unknown. This CDR3 has 11 amino acids. The germline V gene has CDR1 ENHRY and CDR2 SYGVKD. V was clipped by 5 bases and J by 3 bases, with 4 bases between them. The receptor comes from a human donor in good health (CMV status not recorded). Some clones in this sample may be carry-over from other donors' samples. The sequenced sample was CD8+ T cells from cultured PBMCs, obtained from culture after CMV antigen stimulation. This chain links TRBV10-3 with TRBJ1-1, with no clear D. This chain's CDR3 is CAISMDTEAFF. CDR3 nucleotides: TGTGCCATCAGTATGGACACTGAAGCTTTCTTT.